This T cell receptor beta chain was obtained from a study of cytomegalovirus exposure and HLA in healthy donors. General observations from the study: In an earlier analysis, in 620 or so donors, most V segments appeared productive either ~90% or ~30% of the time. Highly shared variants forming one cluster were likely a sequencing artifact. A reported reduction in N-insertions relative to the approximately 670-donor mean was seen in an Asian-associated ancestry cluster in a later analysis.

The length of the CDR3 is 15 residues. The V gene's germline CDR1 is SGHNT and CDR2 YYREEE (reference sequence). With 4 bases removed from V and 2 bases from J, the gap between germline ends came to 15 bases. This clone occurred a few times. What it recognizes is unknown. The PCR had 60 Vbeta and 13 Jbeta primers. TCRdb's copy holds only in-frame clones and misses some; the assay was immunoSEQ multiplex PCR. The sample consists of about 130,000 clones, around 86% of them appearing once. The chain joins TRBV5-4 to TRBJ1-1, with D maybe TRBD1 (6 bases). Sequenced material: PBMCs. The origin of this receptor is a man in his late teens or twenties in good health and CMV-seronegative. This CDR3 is CASSPPPTGNTEAFF. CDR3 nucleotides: TGTGCCAGCAGCCCACCACCGACAGGTAACACTGAAGCTTTCTTT.